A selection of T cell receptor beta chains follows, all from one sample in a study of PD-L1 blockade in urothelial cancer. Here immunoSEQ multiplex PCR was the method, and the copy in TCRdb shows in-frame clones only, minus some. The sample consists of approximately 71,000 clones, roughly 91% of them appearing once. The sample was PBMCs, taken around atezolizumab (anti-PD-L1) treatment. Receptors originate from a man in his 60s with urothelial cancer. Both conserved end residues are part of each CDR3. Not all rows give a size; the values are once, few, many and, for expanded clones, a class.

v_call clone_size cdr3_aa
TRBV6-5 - CASRLTGGPQYF
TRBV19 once CASRKLAGREQETQYF
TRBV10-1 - CASASGTGFYEQYF
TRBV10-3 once CAISESTRGGNQPQHF
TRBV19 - CASSDRTGGLDTQYF
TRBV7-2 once CASSSRDRASEAFF
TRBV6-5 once CASSYSMSGSSYEQYF
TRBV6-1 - CASNGTPNEKLFF
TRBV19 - CASSIPASSYNEQFF
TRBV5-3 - CARSLACDRVYNEQFF
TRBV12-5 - CASGLGTALNEKLFF
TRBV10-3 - CAIGARGISGNTIYF
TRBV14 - CASSQLNFSAWEQFSYEQYF
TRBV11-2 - CASSLGHGGDNVLTF
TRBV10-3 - CAISGTGSPAGANVLTF
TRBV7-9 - CASIAGWYNEQFF
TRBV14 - CASSQAQVPGYTF
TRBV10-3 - CAIKENSPNTGELFF
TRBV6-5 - CASSSLGGETQYF
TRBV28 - CASSHDRGASGRPTSYNEQFF
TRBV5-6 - CASSFGTGGPYEQYF
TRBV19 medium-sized CASGQGTLEAFF
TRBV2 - CASSELGQGGNEQYF
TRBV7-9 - CASSTQRGGTTVHEQYF
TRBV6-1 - CASTYSGVSTDTQYF
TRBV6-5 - CASRPRDTGHNEQFF
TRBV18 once CASSHRSRGDTDTQYF
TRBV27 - CASSNLRLGNEQYF
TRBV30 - CAWSVRGEKLFF
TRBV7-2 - CASSAIMSGSNEQYF
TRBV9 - CASSVRSTGLNYGYTF